This T cell receptor beta chain comes out of a study of blood T cell repertoires in COVID-19. Study in general: The samples span acute and convalescent COVID-19 from the United States, Italy and Spain.

This clone has only a few counts. Using immunoSEQ multiplex PCR, the repertoire was profiled, and TCRdb retains in-frame clones only, with some absent. The data hold approximately 150,000 clones, with more than 75% observed a single time. Sequencing was performed on peripheral blood. This receptor was obtained from a human donor with acute or convalescent COVID-19. The donor label of this sample is uncertain.

The CDR3 DNA sequence: TGTGCTAGTGGCTCCGTCTCCTCTGGAAACACCATATATTTT. It encodes CASGSVSSGNTIYF. This chain links TRBV12-5 with TRBJ1-3; D remains unclear. V gave up 6 bases and J gave up 0 bases, with 9 bases separating them. The CDR3 is 14 amino acids. CDR1 and CDR2 from the germline V gene are LGHNT and FRNRAP. Drawing the rest from reference TRBV12-5 and TRBJ1-3, the complete variable domain is DARVTQTPRHKVTEMGQEVTMRCQPILGHNTVFWYRQTMMQGLELLAYFRNRAPLDDSGMPKDRFSAEMPDATLATLKIQPSEPRDSAVYFCASGSVSSGNTIYFGEGSWLTVV.